The 20 T cell receptor beta chains in this list originate from one sample, sequenced in a study of shared T cell receptors in the human thymus. Libraries were prepared by immunoSEQ multiplex PCR; TCRdb keeps only in-frame clonotypes and omits some of them. The table lists roughly 500,000 clones, around 78% of them singletons. The data also belong to a second study, concerning human thymus T cells.

What was sequenced was thymocytes. These receptor sequences come from a boy under two years old with a congenital heart defect.

V is TRBV7-9 and J is TRBJ2-1, with TRBD2 identical over 8 bases. The V and J ends lost 3 bases and 3 bases, in that order; junction bases with no gene match: 4. The CDR3 consists of 15 residues. Germline V gene data show CDR1 as SEHNR and CDR2 as FQNEAQ (reference sequence). This CDR3 reads CASSFSAGDYNEQFF. CDR3 bases: TGTGCCAGCAGCTTTTCAGCGGGGGACTACAATGAGCAGTTCTTC.

The V call is TRBV4-1, the J call TRBJ1-5, with 8 bases aligning to TRBD1. With V trimmed by 1 base and J by 2 bases, 7 bases remained unmatched. From germline, CDR1 is MGHRA and CDR2 YSYEKL. The CDR3 length is 17 residues. This CDR3 is CASSQGGQAWGNQPQHF. The CDR3, as DNA: TGCGCCAGCAGCCAAGGGGGACAGGCTTGGGGCAATCAGCCCCAGCATTTT.

The gene calls are TRBV9 and TRBJ1-4; D is possibly TRBD1 (5 bases). V was clipped by 5 bases and J by 5 bases, with 13 bases between them. This CDR3 is built from 14 residues. The germline CDR1 and CDR2 sequences are SGDLS and YYNGEE. DNA of the CDR3: TGTGCCAGCAGGTCGGGGGTTCCGAATGAAAAACTGTTTTTT. Its translation is CASRSGVPNEKLFF.

This chain uses TRBV4-2 with TRBJ2-1; the D gene is possibly TRBD2 (5 bases). The CDR3 is 16 residues long. V lost 0 bases, J lost 3 bases, and 12 bases lay in between. Germline CDR1 and CDR2: LGHNA and YNFKEQ. The CDR3 DNA is TGTGCCAGCAGCCAAGATAAAGCGGCCAGCTACAATGAGCAGTTCTTC. This gives the protein CASSQDKAASYNEQFF.

This rearrangement joins TRBV29-1 to TRBJ2-4; the D gene is possibly TRBD2 (5 bases). V was pared by 4 bases and J by 2 bases, with 12 bases between. The CDR3 length is 14 residues. CDR1 is SQVTM and CDR2 is ANQGSEA in the germline V gene. The CDR3 reads CSVGGARSKNIQYF. Here the CDR3 DNA reads TGCAGCGTTGGGGGAGCCCGATCCAAAAACATTCAGTACTTC. The variable domain in full, with the rest retrieved from reference TRBV29-1 and TRBJ2-4, is SAVISQKPSRDICQRGTSLTIQCQVDSQVTMMFWYRQQPGQSLTLIATANQGSEATYESGFVIDKFPISRPNLTFSTLTVSNMSPEDSSIYLCSVGGARSKNIQYFGAGTRLSVL.

This chain connects TRBV7-2 to TRBJ2-4; D call uncertain. Germline CDR1 is SGHTA and CDR2 is FQGNSA. V dropped 5 bases and J dropped 6 bases, with 14 bases sitting between them. The CDR3 extends over 14 amino acids. The CDR3 spells CASSPNPRLNIQYF. The CDR3 coding sequence is TGTGCCAGCAGCCCCAACCCCAGGCTAAACATTCAGTACTTC.

The chain carries TRBV10-3 and TRBJ2-7; the match to TRBD1 covers 7 bases. The CDR3 is 14 amino acids. CDR1 and CDR2 from the germline V gene are ENHRY and SYGVKD. V was pared by 2 bases and J by 3 bases, with 4 bases of the junction left unmatched. CDR3: CAISEEGQRYEQYF. The DNA of the CDR3 is TGTGCCATCAGTGAGGAGGGACAGCGCTACGAGCAGTACTTC.

This chain connects TRBV7-2 to TRBJ1-5; 7 nucleotides match TRBD1. The CDR3 length is 17 residues. V shed 3 bases and J 3 bases; nucleotides not matched to a gene: 11. CDR1 and CDR2 (germline): SGHTA, FQGNSA. The CDR3 loop is CASSFRPQDRSNQPQHF. CDR3 bases: TGTGCCAGCAGCTTCCGGCCTCAGGACAGGTCCAATCAGCCCCAGCATTTT.

The table lists this clone with a count of one. J is TRBJ2-7 and V is TRBV11-2, with 7 bases aligning to TRBD2. V lost 8 bases and J lost 3; bases outside the gene matches: 13. Germline CDR1 is SGHAT and CDR2 is FQNNGV. The CDR3 totals 15 residues. The CDR3 spells CASVSSLAKGYEQYF. The CDR3 DNA sequence: TGTGCCAGCGTATCCTCACTAGCGAAGGGCTACGAGCAGTACTTC.

V is TRBV5-6 and J is TRBJ2-1; D unclear. The CDR3 is 15 residues long. The V gene lost 2 bases and the J gene lost 8 bases, with 17 bases spanning the gap. The germline CDR1 and CDR2 sequences are SGHDT and YYEEEE. Here the CDR3 reads CASSFGLPGIDEQFF. As DNA, the CDR3 is TGTGCCAGCAGCTTCGGTTTACCCGGTATAGATGAGCAGTTCTTC.

The CDR3 coding sequence is TGTGCCAGCAGTCTTTCCGGGACAGTAAGACACAATGAGCAGTTCTTC. This translates into CASSLSGTVRHNEQFF. This chain connects TRBV6-6 to TRBJ2-1, with 7 nucleotides matching TRBD1. V was clipped by 5 bases and J by 5 bases; unmatched bases: 12. Per germline, CDR1 MNHNY and CDR2 SVGAGI (reference sequence). The CDR3 sequence is 16 residues long.

The chain joins TRBV4-1 to TRBJ2-1, with no clear D. V shed 0 bases and J shed 6 bases, with 9 bases lying between them. Germline lookup yields CDR1 MGHRA and CDR2 YSYEKL. This CDR3 has 14 residues. The CDR3, as DNA: TGCGCCAGCAGCCAAGAAGACTGGTCCAATGAGCAGTTCTTC. Its translation is CASSQEDWSNEQFF.

The V and J genes are TRBV6-5 and TRBJ2-7; D may be TRBD1 (6 bases). The length of the CDR3 is 14 residues. Germline CDR1 MNHEY, CDR2 SVGAGI. Deletions cut 6 bases from V and 3 bases from J, with 15 bases between. The chain's CDR3 is CASSTTGTHYEQYF. The CDR3 DNA follows: TGTGCCAGCAGCACCACCGGGACACACTACGAGCAGTACTTC.

V and J are TRBV4-2 and TRBJ2-3; 10 bases fit TRBD2. This CDR3 is built from 14 residues. The junction had 2 bases not matched to a gene; V was cut back by 3 bases and J by 5 bases. Germline CDR1 LGHNA, CDR2 YNFKEQ. The CDR3 sequence is CASSQGLAKDTQYF. The CDR3 DNA sequence: TGTGCCAGCAGCCAGGGACTAGCGAAAGATACGCAGTATTTT.

CDR3 in amino acids: CSVGTGPNTGELFF. In DNA, the CDR3 is TGCAGCGTCGGGACAGGTCCGAACACCGGGGAGCTGTTTTTT. This chain joins TRBV29-1 and TRBJ2-2, with 8 nucleotides matching TRBD1. The germline gives CDR1 SQVTM, CDR2 ANQGSEA. The V segment lost 6 bases and the J segment 0 bases; nucleotides outside the gene matches: 3. This CDR3 contains 14 residues.

This clone was observed once. This rearrangement joins TRBV25-1 to TRBJ2-7, with TRBD2 matching over 11 bases. The J segment lost 5 bases and the V segment lost 4 bases, leaving 7 bases of the junction unmatched. CDR1 and CDR2 from the germline V gene are MGHDK and SYGVNS. The CDR3 covers 15 residues. The chain's CDR3 is CASSVLLAGVDEQYF. CDR3 in DNA: TGTGCCAGCAGTGTTTTACTAGCGGGAGTTGACGAGCAGTACTTC.

The chain uses TRBV4-2 and TRBJ2-2, with a tentative D call TRBD2 (6 bases). In germline, CDR1 is LGHNA, CDR2 YNFKEQ. The CDR3 contains 15 residues. Trimming stripped 3 bases from V and 4 bases from J, with 12 bases between. The CDR3 DNA reads TGTGCCAGCAGCCATCGGGCGGGGCCCACCGGGGAGCTGTTTTTT. This codes for CASSHRAGPTGELFF.

The chain has TRBV7-8 and TRBJ2-7; 10 bases agree with TRBD1. CDR1 and CDR2 (germline): SGHVS, FQNEAQ. V was clipped by 3 bases and J by 5 bases; unmatched bases: 7. The CDR3 runs 15 residues. The CDR3 DNA is TGTGCCAGCAGCTTGGGTGACAGGGGGCCGCACGAGCAGTACTTC. Protein sequence: CASSLGDRGPHEQYF. Using reference TRBV7-8 and TRBJ2-7 for the parts outside the CDR3, the full variable domain is GAGVSQSPRYKVAKRGQDVALRCDPISGHVSLFWYQQALGQGPEFLTYFQNEAQLDKSGLPSDRFFAERPEGSVSTLKIQRTQQEDSAVYLCASSLGDRGPHEQYFGPGTRLTVT.

A single count supports this clone. V usage is TRBV6-6 and J usage is TRBJ2-1; a possible D gene is TRBD2 (6 bases). The CDR3 length is 16 residues. Germline V gives CDR1 MNHNY, CDR2 SVGAGI (reference sequence). Trimming stripped 0 bases from V and 8 bases from J, with 17 bases between. The chain's CDR3 is CASSYSRSEEGYEQFF. The CDR3 region has the DNA TGTGCCAGCAGTTACTCGAGATCCGAGGAGGGCTATGAGCAGTTCTTC.

The genes are TRBV5-4 and TRBJ2-7, with a weak D call TRBD1 (5 bases). Trimming cost V 1 base and J 0 bases, with 8 bases left between them. Per germline, CDR1 SGHNT and CDR2 YYREEE (reference sequence). The CDR3 totals 14 residues. Written as DNA, the CDR3 is TGTGCCAGCAGCTTGCCAGGGCCCTCCTACGAGCAGTACTTC. Protein: CASSLPGPSYEQYF.